These T cell receptor beta chains were read from a single sample in a study of siplizumab effects on memory and regulatory T cells. Sequencing was performed with immunoSEQ multiplex PCR; in TCRdb, only in-frame clones are kept and a portion is missing. The data hold approximately 110,000 clones, with about 92% observed a single time. The sample was CD4+ T cells sorted from blood. All receptors come from a human donor in good health. The CDR3 runs from the conserved cysteine through the conserved F or W. D genes are given only for firm matches. Not all rows give a size; the values are once, few, many and, for expanded clones, a class.

-	TRBJ2-7	once	TRBV2	CASRRVPGSYEQYF	TGTGCCAGCAGGAGGGTGCCGGGCTCCTACGAGCAGTACTTC
-	TRBJ1-1	-	TRBV4-2	CASSQERRQKGGAFF	TGTGCCAGCAGCCAAGAGCGGAGACAGAAAGGAGGGGCTTTCTTT
-	TRBJ1-1	-	TRBV2	CASRGGTNTEAFF	TGTGCCAGCAGGGGGGGGACGAACACTGAAGCTTTCTTT
-	TRBJ1-6	-	TRBV27	CASSFANRSPLHF	TGTGCCAGCAGTTTCGCCAATCGATCACCCCTCCACTTT
TRBD2	TRBJ2-7	-	TRBV7-9	CASSFMGAGEQYF	TGTGCCAGCAGCTTTATGGGAGCGGGGGAGCAGTACTTC
-	TRBJ1-1	-	TRBV29-1	CSVDSGVTEAFF	TGCAGCGTTGATTCTGGGGTCACTGAAGCTTTCTTT
-	TRBJ1-2	-	TRBV28	CASNRVDYGYTF	TGTGCCAGCAACAGGGTGGACTATGGCTACACCTTC
-	TRBJ1-2	few	TRBV7-2	CASSPGRANYGYTF	TGTGCCAGCAGCCCCGGACGGGCTAACTATGGCTACACCTTC
-	TRBJ2-1	-	TRBV15	CATSTITPARNEQFF	TGTGCCACCAGCACGATAACCCCGGCACGGAATGAGCAGTTCTTC
-	TRBJ1-2	-	TRBV7-2	CASSLNNYGYTF	TGTGCCAGCAGCTTAAACAACTATGGCTACACCTTC
TRBD2	TRBJ2-7	once	TRBV11-3	CASSLGASGKTYEQYF	TGTGCCAGCAGCTTAGGGGCTAGCGGGAAAACCTACGAGCAGTACTTC
TRBD1	TRBJ1-6	-	TRBV5-6	CASSLVAGGNSPLHF	TGTGCCAGCAGCTTGGTGGCAGGGGGTAATTCACCCCTCCACTTT
-	TRBJ2-6	-	TRBV14	CASSRQITGANVLTF	TGTGCCAGCAGCCGACAGATTACTGGGGCCAACGTCCTGACTTTC
TRBD1	TRBJ1-5	-	TRBV6-1	CASRAQGYSNQPQHF	TGTGCCAGCAGAGCACAGGGGTATAGCAATCAGCCCCAGCATTTT
-	TRBJ1-2	once	TRBV4-1	CASSQSGNYGYTF	TGCGCCAGCAGCCAGTCCGGGAATTATGGCTACACCTTC
-	TRBJ2-5	-	TRBV5-1	CASSLDLSGETQYF	TGCGCCAGCAGCTTGGATCTTAGCGGCGAGACCCAGTACTTC
-	TRBJ1-5	-	TRBV4-2	CASSQDLGAGDNQPQHF	TGTGCCAGCAGCCAAGATCTCGGCGCCGGGGACAATCAGCCCCAGCATTTT
-	TRBJ2-1	few	TRBV4-3	CASSQEASSYNEQFF	TGCGCCAGCAGCCAAGAAGCGAGCTCCTACAATGAGCAGTTCTTC
-	TRBJ2-5	-	TRBV4-3	CASSQQTSRETQYF	TGCGCCAGCAGCCAACAGACTAGTCGGGAGACCCAGTACTTC
-	TRBJ2-5	-	TRBV29-1	CSVGGARETQYF	TGCAGCGTTGGCGGGGCGAGGGAGACCCAGTACTTC
TRBD2	TRBJ2-3	-	TRBV7-2	CASSFASGRIDTQYF	TGTGCCAGCAGCTTCGCTAGCGGGAGGATAGATACGCAGTATTTT
-	TRBJ1-1	-	TRBV30	CAWSVQRGTEAFF	TGTGCCTGGAGTGTACAAAGGGGAACTGAAGCTTTCTTT
-	TRBJ2-7	-	TRBV6-1	CASRGGSMYGEQYF	TGTGCCAGCCGAGGGGGGAGCATGTACGGCGAGCAGTACTTC
-	TRBJ2-5	once	TRBV19	CASSILGTQYF	TGTGCCAGTAGTATACTGGGGACCCAGTACTTC
TRBD2	TRBJ2-5	-	TRBV5-1	CASSRTSGEETQYF	TGCGCCAGCAGCCGGACTAGCGGGGAAGAGACCCAGTACTTC
TRBD1	TRBJ2-4	-	TRBV11-1	CASSLDRVGKNIQYF	TGTGCCAGCAGCTTGGACAGGGTCGGCAAAAACATTCAGTACTTC